Sequencing of this T cell receptor (beta chain) was carried out in a study of blood T cell repertoires in COVID-19. Whole-study context: The samples span acute and convalescent COVID-19 from the United States, Italy and Spain. PBMCs, B-cell-depleted T cells, or T cells were the source of the cDNA or gDNA that made up the material.

V lost 4 bases and J 14 bases, leaving 15 bases between the germline ends. Germline CDR1 reads SGHDN; CDR2 reads FVKESK. CDR3 length: 13 amino acids. In the source study's methods: Nucleated cell counts were estimated from reference gene primer amplification. Clones were sequenced by immunoSEQ multiplex PCR, and TCRdb holds only the in-frame ones, with some missing. Clonal size and the V and J genes are those of that table, whereas D and trimming came from the DNA. The sample yields around 100,000 clones, about 90% seen once. The receptor comes from a woman aged 30 to 39 with acute or convalescent COVID-19. The sequenced sample was peripheral blood. This chain uses TRBV14 with TRBJ1-6, with D possibly being TRBD1 (5 bases). CDR3 sequence (DNA): TGTGCCAGCAGCCGGGGCACCGGGGGATCCCTCCACTTT. This encodes CASSRGTGGSLHF.